This is a list of T cell receptor beta chains from one sample in a study of identical twins. TCRdb re-called the 5' RACE reads through MiXCR, storing one row per CDR3 protein. This sample has hundreds of thousands of distinct CDR3 sequences, with 9% to 15% found just once. The same sample was also studied in work on yellow fever vaccine responses in identical twins.

The sequenced sample consisted of CD8+ T cells sorted from blood. The receptors were sampled from a woman aged 18 to 35 in good health. The CDR3 runs from the conserved cysteine through the conserved F or W. The D gene is left open where the match is weak. Some rows mark clone size as missing; the rest say once, few, many or name a class of expanded clone.

d_call	v_call	clone_size	j_call	cdr3_length	cdr3_nt	cdr3_aa
TRBD1	TRBV15	few	TRBJ2-1	13	TGTGCCACCAGCAGAGACAGGGGGAGTGAGCAGTTCTTC	CATSRDRGSEQFF
NA	TRBV7-9	many	TRBJ1-1	12	TGTGCCAGCAGCCTAAGGGTAACTGAAGCTTTCTTT	CASSLRVTEAFF
NA	TRBV12-3/TRBV12-4	few	TRBJ1-2	13	TGTGCCAGCAGTTTCAGGGTTGCCTATGGCCACACCTTC	CASSFRVAYGHTF
NA	TRBV28	NA	TRBJ2-1	13	TGTGCCAGCAGTTTATACCAGTACAATGAGCAGTTCTTC	CASSLYQYNEQFF
NA	TRBV20-1	few	TRBJ2-1	14	TGCAGTGCTAGAGTTCCGCGGGAACGGGATGAGCAGTTCTTC	CSARVPRERDEQFF
TRBD2	TRBV20-1	few	TRBJ2-1	15	TGCAGTGCCGTGACCCACCTTAGCGGGAACCTTGAGCAGTTCTTC	CSAVTHLSGNLEQFF
NA	TRBV2	NA	TRBJ2-1	13	TGTGCCAGCAGTGGCAGGCCCTACAATGAGCAGTTCTTC	CASSGRPYNEQFF
NA	TRBV11-2	few	TRBJ2-5	15	TGTGCCAGCAGCCATCAAAGGACAGACCAAGAGACCCAGTACTTC	CASSHQRTDQETQYF
NA	TRBV4-1	NA	TRBJ1-1	14	TGCGCCAGCAGCCAAGCCCCGGGGGGAGATGAAGCTTTCTTT	CASSQAPGGDEAFF
NA	TRBV29-1	few	TRBJ1-2	13	TGCAGCGTCCTTCGCTCCCTTCTTGATGGCTACACCTTC	CSVLRSLLDGYTF
NA	TRBV7-8	few	TRBJ2-3	15	TGTGCCAGCAGCTTTGTCGGGGGCCCCACAGATACGCAGTATTTT	CASSFVGGPTDTQYF
NA	TRBV2	NA	TRBJ2-4	14	TGTGCCAGCAGCCCACGGCTAGCCAAAAACATTCAGTACTTC	CASSPRLAKNIQYF